This T cell receptor (beta chain) was identified in a study of blood T cell repertoires in COVID-19. CDR1 is SNHLY and CDR2 is FYNNEI in the germline V gene. CDR3 length: 13 amino acids. Clones were sequenced by immunoSEQ multiplex PCR, and TCRdb holds only the in-frame ones, with some missing. There are roughly 71,000 clones in the sample; about four fifths occur only once, and about 18% lies in the top ten. The chain employs TRBV2 and TRBJ1-3; D gene unclear. The source is a man in his sixties or seventies who had recovered from COVID-19. The specimen sequenced was peripheral blood. The CDR3 DNA follows: TGTGCTACCCGCGGGGACTCTGGAAACACCATATATTTT. As protein: CATRGDSGNTIYF.